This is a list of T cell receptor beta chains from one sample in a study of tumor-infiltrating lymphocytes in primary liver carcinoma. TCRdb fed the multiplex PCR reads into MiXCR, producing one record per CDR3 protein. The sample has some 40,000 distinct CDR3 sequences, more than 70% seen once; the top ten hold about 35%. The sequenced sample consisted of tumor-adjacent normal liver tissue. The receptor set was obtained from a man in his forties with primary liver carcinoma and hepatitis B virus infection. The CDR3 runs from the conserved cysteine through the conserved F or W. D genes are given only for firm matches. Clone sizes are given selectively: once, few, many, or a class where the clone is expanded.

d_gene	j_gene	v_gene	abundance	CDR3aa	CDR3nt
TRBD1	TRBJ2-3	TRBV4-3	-	CDSSRRQGGADTQYF	TGCGACAGCAGCCGCCGACAGGGGGGGGCAGATACGCAGTACTTT
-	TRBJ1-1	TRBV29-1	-	CSRIGHLNTEAFF	TGCAGCCGCATTGGACATCTCAACACTGAAGCTTTCTTT
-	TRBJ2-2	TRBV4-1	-	CASSQLTISGGLFF	TGCGCTAGCAGCCAACTTACCATCTCCGGGGGGCTGTTTTTT
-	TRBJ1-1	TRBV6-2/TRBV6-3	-	CASSYRQIQAFF	TGTGCCAGCAGTTACCGGCAAATACAAGCTTTCTTT
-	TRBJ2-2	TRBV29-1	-	CSVPGPGNTGELLF	TGCAGCGTTCCCGGGCCGGGGAACACCGGGGAGCTGCTTTTT
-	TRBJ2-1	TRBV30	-	CAWSPSGDNEQFF	TGTGCCTGGAGCCCCAGCGGGGACAACGAGCAGTTCTTC
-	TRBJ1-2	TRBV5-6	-	CASGGRDVEHGYTF	TGTGCCAGCGGCGGCCGGGACGTCGAGCATGGTTACACCTTC
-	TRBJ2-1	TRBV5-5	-	CASSLLTGTTYDEQFF	TGTGCCAGCAGTCTCCTTACGGGGACAACCTACGATGAGCAGTTCTTC
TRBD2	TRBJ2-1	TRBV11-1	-	CASSIGETSGASPFGNEQFF	TGCGCCAGCAGCATAGGAGAGACTAGCGGGGCCTCACCGTTCGGCAATGAGCAGTTCTTC
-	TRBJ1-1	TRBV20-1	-	CSAEGGKRDTEAFF	TGCAGTGCTGAGGGGGGGAAGCGGGACACTGAAGCTTTCTTT
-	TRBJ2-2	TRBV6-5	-	CASSYPRGIGGTGKLFF	TGTGCCAGCAGTTACCCGAGGGGGATTGGTGGGACCGGGAAGCTGTTTTTT
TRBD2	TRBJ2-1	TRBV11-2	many	CASSLEYSGRAYNEQFF	TGTGCCAGCAGCTTAGAGTACAGCGGGAGGGCCTACAATGAGCAGTTCTTC
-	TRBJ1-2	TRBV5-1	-	CASSLEWVTGDGYAF	TGCGCCAGCAGCTTGGAGTGGGTCACGGGGGATGGCTACGCCTTC
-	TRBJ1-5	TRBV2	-	CARSLDSSNQPQHF	TGTGCCAGAAGCTTGGACAGTAGCAATCAGCCCCAGCATTTT
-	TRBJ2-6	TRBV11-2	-	CGTQRLRSGANVLTF	TGTGGCACCCAGCGGCTGCGCTCTGGGGCCAATGTCCTGACTTTC
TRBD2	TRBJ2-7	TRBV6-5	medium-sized	CASSYGREGNEQYF	TGTGCCAGCAGTTACGGGCGGGAGGGGAACGAGCAGTACTTC
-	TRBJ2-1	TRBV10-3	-	CAIRASSSFNEQFF	TGCGCCATCAGGGCATCTAGCTCCTTCAATGAGCAGTTCTTC
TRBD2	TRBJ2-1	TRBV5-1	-	CASNIGLAGVGFF	TGCGCCAGCAACATAGGACTAGCGGGAGTGGGATTCTTC
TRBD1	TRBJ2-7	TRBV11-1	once	CPSRGKRSYERYF	TGTCCCAGCAGGGGGAAGAGATCCTACGAGCGGTACTTC
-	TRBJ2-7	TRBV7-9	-	CACSRLTSGRTLEQYF	TGTGCCTGCAGCCGCCTGACTAGTGGGAGGACCCTCGAGCAGTACTTC
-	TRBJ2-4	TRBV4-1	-	CASSQHPGVKAKNIQYF	TGCGCCAGCAGCCAACATCCCGGTGTAAAAGCCAAAAACATTCAGTACTTC
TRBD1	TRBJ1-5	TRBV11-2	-	CTSSRDRDQSQHF	TGTACCAGCAGTCGCGACAGGGATCAGTCCCAGCATTTT
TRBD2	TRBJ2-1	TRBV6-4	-	CASSEGTSSNEQFF	TGTGCCAGCAGTGAAGGGACTAGCAGTAATGAGCAGTTCTTC
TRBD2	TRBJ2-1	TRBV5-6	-	CASSRTSGSNYNELFF	TGTGCCAGCAGCAGGACTAGCGGGAGTAACTACAATGAGCTGTTCTTC
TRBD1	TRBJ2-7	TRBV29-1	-	CSIEVGDSFNYEHYF	TGCAGCATTGAAGTTGGGGACAGTTTCAACTACGAGCACTACTTC
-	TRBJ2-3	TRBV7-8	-	CANSSTGGGYSDTQYF	TGTGCTAACAGCTCAACAGGGGGGGGATATTCGGATACGCAATATTTT
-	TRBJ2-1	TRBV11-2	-	CASSLSGLGHEQFF	TGTGCCAGCAGCTTGTCTGGCCTAGGGCATGAGCAGTTCTTC
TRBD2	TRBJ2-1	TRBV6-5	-	CANSQTSGTPNEQFF	TGTGCCAACAGCCAGACTAGCGGGACCCCCAATGAGCAGTTCTTC
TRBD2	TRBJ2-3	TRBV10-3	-	CASSEIGLAGGSGTDTQYF	TGCGCCAGCAGTGAAATTGGACTAGCGGGAGGAAGTGGCACAGATACGCAGTATTTT
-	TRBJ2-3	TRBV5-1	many	CASSLEELSTDTQYF	TGCGCCAGCAGCTTGGAGGAACTCAGCACAGATACGCAGTATTTT
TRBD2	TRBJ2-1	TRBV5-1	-	CASSAGLVGNNEQFF	TGCGCCAGCAGCGCGGGACTAGTTGGGAACAATGAGCAGTTCTTC
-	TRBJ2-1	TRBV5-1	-	CASSFRGGVYNEQFF	TGCGCCAGCAGCTTCCGGGGCGGGGTATACAATGAGCAGTTCTTC
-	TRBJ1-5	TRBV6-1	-	CASSLHGATQALHF	TGTGCCAGCAGTCTACATGGGGCCACTCAGGCCCTGCATTTT
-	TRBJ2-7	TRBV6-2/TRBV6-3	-	CASSSLLAVYEQYF	TGTGCCAGCAGTTCGTTGCTAGCCGTCTACGAGCAATACTTC
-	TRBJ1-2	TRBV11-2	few	CVGSPGTNYGYTF	TGTGTCGGCAGCCCCGGAACTAACTATGGCTACACCTTC
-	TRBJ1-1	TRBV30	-	CAWSAHRMTEAFF	TGTGCCTGGAGTGCGCATAGGATGACTGAAGCTTTCTTT
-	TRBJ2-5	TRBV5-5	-	CASILSVDIQETQYF	TGTGCCAGCATCTTGAGCGTTGACATTCAAGAGACCCAGTACTTC
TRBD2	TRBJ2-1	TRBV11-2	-	CASSIEYSGRAYNEQSF	TGTGCCAGCAGCATAGAGTACAGCGGGAGGGCCTACAATGAGCAGTCCTTC
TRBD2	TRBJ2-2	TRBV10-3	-	CATREAGGLFF	TGTGCCACCCGGGAGGCCGGGGGACTGTTTTTT
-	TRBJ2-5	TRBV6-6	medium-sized	CASSYEVQETQYF	TGTGCCAGCAGTTACGAGGTCCAAGAGACCCAGTACTTC
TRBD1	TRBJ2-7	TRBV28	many	CASSSTGTGMSYEQYF	TGTGCCAGCAGTTCAACCGGGACAGGGATGTCCTACGAGCAGTACTTC
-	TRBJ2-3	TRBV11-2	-	CANSRRSTGNTDTQYF	TGTGCCAATAGCAGGAGAAGTACAGGGAACACAGATACGCAGTATTTT
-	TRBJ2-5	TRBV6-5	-	CASSRLGRETQYF	TGTGCCAGCAGCCGCTTGGGAAGAGAGACCCAGTACTTC
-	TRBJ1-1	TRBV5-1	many	CASSSETEAFF	TGCGCCAGCAGCTCCGAAACTGAAGCTTTCTTT
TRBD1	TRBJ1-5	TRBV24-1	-	CAIRDRVTYSNQPQHF	TGTGCCATCCGGGACAGGGTCACATATAGCAATCAGCCACAGCATTTT
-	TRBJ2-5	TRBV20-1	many	CSTYSETQYF	TGCAGTACTTACTCAGAGACCCAGTACTTC
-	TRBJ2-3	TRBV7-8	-	CASSLDPQRNQPQYF	TGTGCCAGCAGCTTAGATCCCCAGAGGAATCAGCCCCAGTATTTT
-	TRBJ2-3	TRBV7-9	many	CASSSPQGADTQYF	TGTGCCAGCAGCTCACCACAGGGTGCAGATACGCAGTATTTT
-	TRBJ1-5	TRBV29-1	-	CSVLEQSKQSQHF	TGCAGCGTTTTGGAACAGTCCAAGCAGTCCCAGCATTTT
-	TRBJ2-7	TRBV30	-	CIWNKESYEQYF	TGTATCTGGAATAAGGAATCGTACGAGCAGTACTTC
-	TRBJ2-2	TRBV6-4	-	CASSAEGAGELLF	TGTGCCAGCAGTGCGGAAGGGGCAGGGGAACTGCTTTTT
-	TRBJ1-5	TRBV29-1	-	CSIEGPGPQRF	TGCAGCATTGAAGGTCCGGGGCCCCAGCGTTTT
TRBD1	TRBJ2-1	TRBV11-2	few	CASSLDLRTGFDNEQFF	TGTGCCAGCAGCTTAGATCTAAGGACAGGATTTGACAATGAGCAGTTCTTC
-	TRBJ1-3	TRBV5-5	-	CASSAGTALFSGNTIYF	TGTGCCAGCAGCGCGGGGACGGCTCTCTTTTCTGGTAACACCATATATTTT
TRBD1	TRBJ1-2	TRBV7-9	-	CASRWDREFHVHTF	TGTGCCAGCAGATGGGACAGGGAGTTTCATGTCCACACCTTC
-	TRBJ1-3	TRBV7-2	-	CVSSLAGLGNTIYF	TGTGTCAGCAGCTTAGCGGGGCTCGGAAACACCATATATTTT
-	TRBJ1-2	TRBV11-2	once	CARIPMQGSGHGYTF	TGTGCCAGGATCCCAATGCAGGGATCGGGCCATGGCTACACCTTC